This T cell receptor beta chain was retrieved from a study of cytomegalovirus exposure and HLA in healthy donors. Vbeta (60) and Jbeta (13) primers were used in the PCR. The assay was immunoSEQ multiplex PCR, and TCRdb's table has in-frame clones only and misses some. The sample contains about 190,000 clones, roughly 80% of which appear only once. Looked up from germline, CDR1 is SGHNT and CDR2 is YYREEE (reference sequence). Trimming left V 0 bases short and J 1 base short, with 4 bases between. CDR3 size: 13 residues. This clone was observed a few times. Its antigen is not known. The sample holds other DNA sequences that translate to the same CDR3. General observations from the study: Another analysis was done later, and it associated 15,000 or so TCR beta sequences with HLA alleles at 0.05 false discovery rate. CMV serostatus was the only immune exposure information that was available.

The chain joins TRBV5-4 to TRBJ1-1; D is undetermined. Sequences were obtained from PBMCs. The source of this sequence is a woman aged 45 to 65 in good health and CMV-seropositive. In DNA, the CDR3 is TGTGCCAGCAGCTTGGGAGCGAACACTGAAGCTTTCTTT. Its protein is CASSLGANTEAFF.